This entry lists 32 T cell receptor beta chains sequenced from one sample in a study of blood T cell repertoires in COVID-19. Here immunoSEQ multiplex PCR was the method, and the copy in TCRdb shows in-frame clones only, minus some. This sample has under 200,000 clones; 80% to 90% occur once, and the top ten carry approximately 8%. The sequencing sample was made of peripheral blood. The receptor source for this set is a man in his 60s with acute or convalescent COVID-19.

In this sample, this clone turned up a few times. The gene calls are TRBV7-9 and TRBJ1-1; a weak D match, TRBD1 (6 bases). Trimming stripped 6 bases from V and 1 base from J, with 15 bases between. The CDR3 consists of 15 residues. Germline V gene sequence: CDR1 SEHNR, CDR2 FQNEAQ (reference sequence). CDR3 amino acids: CASRSYRDPNTEAFF. The CDR3 DNA follows: TGTGCCAGCAGGTCATACAGGGACCCGAACACTGAAGCTTTCTTT.

A single count supports this clone. The rearrangement joins TRBV10-3 to TRBJ1-5; D not certain. The germline CDR1 and CDR2 sequences are ENHRY and SYGVKD. The CDR3 covers 15 residues. The V and J ends lost 6 bases and 6 bases respectively, with 18 bases between them. The CDR3 loop is CAISPGLPGSQPQHF. The CDR3 DNA follows: TGTGCCATCAGCCCGGGCCTACCCGGGAGTCAGCCCCAGCATTTT.

The chain has TRBV6-5 and TRBJ2-5; D gene unclear. V lost 0 bases, J lost 2 bases, and 7 bases lay in between. CDR3 length equals 14 residues. CDR1 and CDR2 (germline): MNHEY, SVGAGI. The CDR3 DNA reads TGTGCCAGCAGTTACTCGGCCGTTCAAGAGACCCAGTACTTC. Translation: CASSYSAVQETQYF.

This chain uses TRBV5-1 with TRBJ2-3, with 12 bases matching TRBD2. The germline V gene encodes CDR1 SGHRS and CDR2 YFSETQ. V lost 3 bases to trimming and J lost 0 bases; unmatched junction nucleotides: 2. The CDR3 has 16 amino acids. CDR3: CASSSGTSGSTDTQYF. As DNA, the CDR3 is TGCGCCAGCAGCTCAGGGACTAGCGGGAGCACAGATACGCAGTATTTT.

The chain has TRBV2 and TRBJ1-1, with D perhaps matching TRBD1 (6 bases). V was pared by 4 bases and J by 6 bases, with 12 bases between. CDR1 is SNHLY, CDR2 FYNNEI, per germline. This CDR3 is built from 13 residues. The CDR3 nucleotides are TGTGCCAGCAGTGCAACAGGGAGCGCTGAAGCTTTCTTT. Residues: CASSATGSAEAFF.

The V gene is TRBV10-3, the J gene TRBJ1-1, with 7 bases aligning to TRBD1. Per germline, CDR1 ENHRY and CDR2 SYGVKD. The CDR3 length is 13 residues. The ends lost 7 bases at V and 3 bases at J; junction bases unmatched: 5. Here the CDR3 reads CAINRGQDTEAFF. The DNA of the CDR3 is TGTGCCATCAATAGGGGGCAGGACACTGAAGCTTTCTTT.

The chain employs TRBV4-1 and TRBJ1-5, with 7 bases identical to TRBD1. CDR1 and CDR2 (germline): MGHRA, YSYEKL. V shed 4 bases, J shed 1 base, and the junction held 7 bases outside the gene matches. This CDR3 has 16 residues. CDR3 DNA: TGCGCCAGCAGCCCCACGGCAGGGGGAAGCAATCAGCCCCAGCATTTT. Translation gives CASSPTAGGSNQPQHF.

This clone was picked up a small number of times. V is TRBV7-8 and J is TRBJ1-1, with 7 positions matching TRBD1. The length of the CDR3 is 14 residues. The germline V gene has CDR1 SGHVS and CDR2 FQNEAQ. After removal of 4 bases from V and 5 bases from J, the junction contained 7 bases not matched to a gene. The CDR3 sequence is CASSSRTGSTEAFF. The CDR3 DNA reads as TGTGCCAGCAGCTCCCGGACAGGTTCTACTGAAGCTTTCTTT. The full variable domain, with the rest looked up from reference TRBV7-8 and TRBJ1-1, is GAGVSQSPRYKVAKRGQDVALRCDPISGHVSLFWYQQALGQGPEFLTYFQNEAQLDKSGLPSDRFFAERPEGSVSTLKIQRTQQEDSAVYLCASSSRTGSTEAFFGQGTRLTVV.

The chain has TRBV5-1 and TRBJ2-3; 12 positions match TRBD2. The CDR3 extends over 18 amino acids. Looked up from germline, CDR1 is SGHRS and CDR2 is YFSETQ. After removal of 3 bases from V and 2 bases from J, the junction contained 10 bases not matched to a gene. The CDR3 nucleotides are TGCGCCAGCAGCTACGGGACTAGCGGGCCCCCCTACACAGATACGCAGTATTTT. It specifies CASSYGTSGPPYTDTQYF. Looking up the rest from reference TRBV5-1 and TRBJ2-3 gives the full variable domain: KAGVTQTPRYLIKTRGQQVTLSCSPISGHRSVSWYQQTPGQGLQFLFEYFSETQRNKGNFPGRFSGRQFSNSRSEMNVSTLELGDSALYLCASSYGTSGPPYTDTQYFGPGTRLTVL.

The chain links TRBV28 to TRBJ2-7, with 8 positions matching TRBD2. CDR1 is MDHEN, CDR2 SYDVKM, per germline. Trimming removed 10 bases from V and 3 bases from J; junction bases left unmatched: 8. The CDR3 runs 13 residues. DNA of the CDR3: TGTGCCACCCACCCGGGGGGGGACTACGAGCAGTACTTC. Protein product: CATHPGGDYEQYF.

A few counts support this clone. The chain is built from TRBV5-1 and TRBJ2-2; 10 positions agree with TRBD1. Germline V gene data show CDR1 as SGHRS and CDR2 as YFSETQ. The CDR3 contains 15 residues. Trimming cost V 5 bases and J 6 bases; bases outside gene matches: 7. This CDR3 is CASRKTGGQPGELFF. In DNA, the CDR3 is TGCGCCAGCAGAAAGACAGGGGGCCAGCCCGGGGAGCTGTTTTTT. Drawing the rest from reference TRBV5-1 and TRBJ2-2, the complete variable domain is KAGVTQTPRYLIKTRGQQVTLSCSPISGHRSVSWYQQTPGQGLQFLFEYFSETQRNKGNFPGRFSGRQFSNSRSEMNVSTLELGDSALYLCASRKTGGQPGELFFGEGSRLTVL.

This clone has only one observation. CDR3 DNA: TGTGCCAGCAGCCAGGGGGGCCCAGGGAGCAATCAGCCCCAGCATTTT. This encodes CASSQGGPGSNQPQHF. The chain links TRBV7-3 to TRBJ1-5; 7 bases are a match to TRBD1. The V and J ends lost 5 bases and 1 base, in that order; junction bases with no gene match: 8. This CDR3 is 16 amino acids long. Germline V CDR1 and CDR2: SGHTA, FQGTGA.

This clone was observed once. The genes are TRBV24-1 and TRBJ2-1, with 13 bases fitting TRBD2. With V trimmed by 4 bases and J by 10 bases, 6 bases remained unmatched. Germline V gene data show CDR1 as KGHDR and CDR2 as SFDVKD. The CDR3 is made up of 15 amino acids. The CDR3 protein is CATSDTPGLAGEQFF. The CDR3 DNA is TGTGCCACCAGTGACACTCCGGGACTAGCGGGAGAGCAGTTCTTC.

This sequence joins TRBV9 and TRBJ2-1; 9 nucleotides align to TRBD2. V shed 0 bases, J shed 4 bases, and the junction held 11 bases outside the gene matches. Germline V gene sequence: CDR1 SGDLS, CDR2 YYNGEE. The CDR3 spans 18 residues. DNA of the CDR3: TGTGCCAGCAGCGTAGAAGAGGAAGCGGGAGGAATGTACAATGAGCAGTTCTTC. This translates into CASSVEEEAGGMYNEQFF.

Only a few counts were recorded for this clone. The V and J genes are TRBV2 and TRBJ1-4, with no clear D. The CDR3 contains 15 residues. Trimming removed 10 bases at V and 2 bases at J, with 17 bases between. The germline V gene has CDR1 SNHLY and CDR2 FYNNEI. The CDR3, as DNA: TGTGCCACCTCACCCCGGGTGGCGACTAATGAAAAACTGTTTTTT. Amino acid sequence: CATSPRVATNEKLFF. Full variable domain (remainder filled in from reference TRBV2 and TRBJ1-4): EPEVTQTPSHQVTQMGQEVILRCVPISNHLYFYWYRQILGQKVEFLVSFYNNEISEKSEIFDDQFSVERPDGSNFTLKIRSTKLEDSAMYFCATSPRVATNEKLFFGSGTQLSVL.

This chain uses TRBV3-1 (or the pseudogene TRBV3-2) with TRBJ2-3, with D unresolved. V was cut by 6 bases and J by 7 bases, with 11 bases left in between. The CDR3 totals 12 residues. The germline CDR1 and CDR2 sequences are LGHDT and YNNKEL (reference sequence). The CDR3: CASSFSHNTQYF. The CDR3 DNA reads TGTGCCAGCAGTTTTAGCCACAATACGCAGTATTTT.

V usage is TRBV19 and J usage is TRBJ2-5, with TRBD1 identical over 9 bases. The CDR3 runs to 14 residues. CDR1 is LNHDA, CDR2 SQIVND, per germline (reference sequence). Unmatched junction bases numbered 7, after V lost 6 bases and J lost 5 bases. CDR3 in DNA: TGTGCCAGTAGCCAAACAGGGGGCGAGGAGACCCAGTACTTC. Protein: CASSQTGGEETQYF.

The chain is built from TRBV15 and TRBJ1-2, with TRBD1 matching 7 bases. This CDR3 has 15 amino acids. V lost 3 bases, J lost 4 bases, and 8 bases stayed unmatched. Germline CDR1 reads LNHNV; CDR2 reads YYDKDF (reference sequence). CDR3 residues: CATSSKTGAAYGYTF. The CDR3 DNA sequence: TGTGCCACCAGCAGTAAAACAGGGGCGGCCTATGGCTACACCTTC. Full variable domain (rest looked up from reference TRBV15 and TRBJ1-2): DAMVIQNPRYQVTQFGKPVTLSCSQTLNHNVMYWYQQKSSQAPKLLFHYYDKDFNNEADTPDNFQSRRPNTSFCFLDIRSPGLGDTAMYLCATSSKTGAAYGYTFGSGTRLTVV.

The J gene is TRBJ1-5, the V gene TRBV27; 7 bases align to TRBD1. J was trimmed by 11 bases and V by 6 bases; bases with no gene match: 13. CDR3 length: 14 amino acids. CDR1 and CDR2 from the germline V gene are MNHEY and SMNVEV (reference sequence). In nucleotides, the CDR3 is TGTGCCAGCAGCTTCCGACAGGGTGATACTTCCCAGCATTTT. Protein sequence: CASSFRQGDTSQHF.

This chain links TRBV28 with TRBJ2-2; D might be TRBD1 (6 bases). Germline values: CDR1 MDHEN, CDR2 SYDVKM. V gave up 5 bases and J gave up 5 bases, with 12 bases separating them. The CDR3 covers 14 residues. The CDR3 protein is CASSLTGGTGELFF. DNA for the CDR3: TGTGCCAGCAGTCTGACAGGCGGAACCGGGGAGCTGTTTTTT. The full variable domain, rest sourced from reference TRBV28 and TRBJ2-2, is DVKVTQSSRYLVKRTGEKVFLECVQDMDHENMFWYRQDPGLGLRLIYFSYDVKMKEKGDIPEGYSVSREKKERFSLILESASTNQTSMYLCASSLTGGTGELFFGEGSRLTVL.

The gene calls are TRBV7-8 and TRBJ2-1; 13 bases fit TRBD2. V lost 4 bases to trimming and J lost 8 bases; unmatched junction nucleotides: 8. This CDR3 region has 16 residues. Per the germline V gene, CDR1 is SGHVS and CDR2 is FQNEAQ. CDR3 amino acids: CASSSRGLAGVHEQFF. CDR3 sequence (DNA): TGTGCCAGCAGCTCCCGCGGACTAGCGGGAGTACATGAGCAGTTCTTC.

V usage is TRBV5-1 and J usage is TRBJ1-2; TRBD1 matches 7 bases. This CDR3 region has 16 residues. Germline CDR1 is SGHRS and CDR2 is YFSETQ. The V gene end was trimmed by 4 bases and the J gene end by 5 bases; junction bases not matched to a gene: 14. CDR3 residues: CASSPDILTGTYGYTF. CDR3 nucleotides: TGCGCCAGCAGCCCCGATATATTGACAGGGACGTATGGCTACACCTTC.

The V and J genes are TRBV28 and TRBJ1-5; the D is unclear. CDR1 and CDR2 from the germline V gene are MDHEN and SYDVKM. The V gene lost 3 bases and the J gene lost 2 bases, with 8 bases spanning the gap. This CDR3 is 14 amino acids long. CDR3 bases: TGTGCCAGCAGTTTTATTAGCCGCAATCAGCCCCAGCATTTT. Its translation is CASSFISRNQPQHF.

The chain uses TRBV28 and TRBJ2-4, with TRBD2 matching over 9 bases. The ends lost 2 bases at V and 0 bases at J; junction bases unmatched: 8. The CDR3 is 18 residues long. In germline, CDR1 is MDHEN, CDR2 SYDVKM. CDR3 amino acids: CASSLQTSGVLAKNIQYF. The CDR3 bases are TGTGCCAGCAGTTTACAGACTAGCGGAGTCCTAGCCAAAAACATTCAGTACTTC.

This chain joins TRBV30 and TRBJ1-5; 8 nucleotides align to TRBD1. Losses at the gene ends were 2 bases for V and 1 base for J; bases not matched to a gene: 10. CDR3 size: 17 residues. Germline V gene sequence: CDR1 GTSNPN, CDR2 SVGIG (reference sequence). The CDR3 is CAWSRSRRDRSNQPQHF. CDR3 nucleotides: TGTGCCTGGAGTCGTTCCAGAAGGGACAGGAGCAATCAGCCCCAGCATTTT.

The CDR3 region has the DNA TGTGCCTGGAGTGTGCCTTGGGGGCGGGCCCGGGGCGAGCAGTACTTC. It is translated as CAWSVPWGRARGEQYF. V gene TRBV30 combines with J gene TRBJ2-7; tentative D call: TRBD1 (6 bases). The CDR3 has 16 residues. The germline V gene encodes CDR1 GTSNPN and CDR2 SVGIG (reference sequence). With 0 bases removed from V and 6 bases from J, the gap between germline ends came to 21 bases.

The rearrangement uses TRBV28 and TRBJ1-4, with TRBD1 identical over 9 bases. Germline V gene data show CDR1 as MDHEN and CDR2 as SYDVKM. Trimming took 5 bases from V and 9 from J; bases not matched to a gene: 10. This CDR3 has 15 residues. CDR3 amino acids: CASSPLTGGRQKLFF. The DNA of the CDR3 is TGTGCCAGCAGTCCCTTGACAGGGGGGCGGCAAAAACTGTTTTTT.

J is TRBJ2-7 and V is TRBV5-4; a weak D match, TRBD2 (5 bases). The CDR3 consists of 15 residues. Germline assignment: CDR1 SGHNT and CDR2 YYREEE (reference sequence). V was cut by 1 base and J by 5 bases, with 16 bases left in between. The CDR3 DNA sequence: TGTGCCAGCAGCTTGAGGTCTGCCGGGAAGAACGAGCAGTACTTC. Its protein is CASSLRSAGKNEQYF.

This clone was observed a handful of times. This chain uses TRBV18 with TRBJ1-4, with D possibly being TRBD1 (5 bases). Germline loops: CDR1 KGHSH, CDR2 LQKENI. Trimming removed 6 bases from V and 3 bases from J, with 14 bases in between. The CDR3 loop spans 15 amino acids. Here the CDR3 reads CASSRNRNSNEKLFF. CDR3 bases: TGTGCCAGCTCTCGGAACAGGAATTCTAATGAAAAACTGTTTTTT.

The chain is built from TRBV7-3 and TRBJ1-1; 7 bases align to TRBD1. V lost 5 bases to trimming and J lost 8 bases; unmatched junction nucleotides: 2. CDR1 SGHTA and CDR2 FQGTGA come from the germline V gene. The length of the CDR3 is 11 residues. The CDR3: CASSNRGEAFF. Here the CDR3 DNA reads TGTGCCAGCAGCAACAGGGGCGAAGCTTTCTTT.

The chain links TRBV28 to TRBJ2-2; tentative D call: TRBD1 (6 bases). V was pared by 8 bases and J by 1 base, with 11 bases between. From germline, CDR1 is MDHEN and CDR2 SYDVKM. The CDR3 sequence is 14 residues long. The CDR3 region has the DNA TGTGCCAGCCGGACGACAGGGAACACCGGGGAGCTGTTTTTT. Protein product: CASRTTGNTGELFF.

The chain links TRBV21-1 to TRBJ2-3; the table's TRBD2 call for D was not verified on the DNA. TRBV21-1 has pseudogene status. The CDR3 loop spans 22 amino acids. The CDR3 protein is CASSKVSRAGGPFLLSTDTQYF. CDR3 nucleotide sequence: TGTGCCAGCAGCAAAGTAAGCCGAGCGGGAGGGCCTTTCCTGCTATCCACAGATACGCAGTATTTT.